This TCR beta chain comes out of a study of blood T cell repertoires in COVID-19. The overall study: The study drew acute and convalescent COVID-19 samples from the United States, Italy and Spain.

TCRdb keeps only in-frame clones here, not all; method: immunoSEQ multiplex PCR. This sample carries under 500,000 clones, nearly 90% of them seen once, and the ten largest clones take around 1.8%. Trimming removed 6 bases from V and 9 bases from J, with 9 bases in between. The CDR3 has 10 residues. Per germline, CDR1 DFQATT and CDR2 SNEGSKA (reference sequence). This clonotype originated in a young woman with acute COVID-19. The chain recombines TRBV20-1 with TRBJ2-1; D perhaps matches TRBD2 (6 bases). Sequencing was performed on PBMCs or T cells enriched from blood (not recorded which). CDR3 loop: CSAPGGEQFF. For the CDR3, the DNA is TGCAGTGCCCCCGGGGGTGAGCAGTTCTTC.